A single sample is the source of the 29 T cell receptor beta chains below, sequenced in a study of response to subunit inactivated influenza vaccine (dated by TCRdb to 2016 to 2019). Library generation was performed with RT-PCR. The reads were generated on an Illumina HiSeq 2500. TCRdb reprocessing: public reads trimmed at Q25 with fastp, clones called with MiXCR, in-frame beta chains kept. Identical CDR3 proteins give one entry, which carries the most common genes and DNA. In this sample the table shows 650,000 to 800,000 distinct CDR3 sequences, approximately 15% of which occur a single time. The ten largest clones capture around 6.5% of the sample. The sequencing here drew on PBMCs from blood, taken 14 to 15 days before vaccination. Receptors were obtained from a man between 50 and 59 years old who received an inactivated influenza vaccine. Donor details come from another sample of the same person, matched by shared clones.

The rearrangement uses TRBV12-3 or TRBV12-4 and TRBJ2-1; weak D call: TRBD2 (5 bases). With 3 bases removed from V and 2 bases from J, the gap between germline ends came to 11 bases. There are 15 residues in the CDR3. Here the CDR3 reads CASSLEAAPYNEQFF. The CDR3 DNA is TGTGCCAGCAGTTTGGAAGCGGCCCCCTACAATGAGCAGTTCTTC.

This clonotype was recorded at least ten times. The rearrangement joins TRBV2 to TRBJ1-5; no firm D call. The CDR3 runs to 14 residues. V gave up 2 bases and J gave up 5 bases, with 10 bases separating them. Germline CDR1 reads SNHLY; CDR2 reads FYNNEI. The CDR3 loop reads CASSESWGYQPQHF. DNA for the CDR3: TGTGCCAGCAGTGAATCGTGGGGTTATCAGCCCCAGCATTTT.

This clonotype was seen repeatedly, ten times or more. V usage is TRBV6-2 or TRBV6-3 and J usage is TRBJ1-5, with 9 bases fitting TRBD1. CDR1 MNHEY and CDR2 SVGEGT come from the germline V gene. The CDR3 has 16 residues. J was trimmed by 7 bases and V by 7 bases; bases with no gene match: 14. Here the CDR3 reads CASKKGTGGAGQPQHF. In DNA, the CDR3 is TGTGCCAGCAAGAAAGGTACAGGGGGCGCCGGACAGCCCCAGCATTTT.

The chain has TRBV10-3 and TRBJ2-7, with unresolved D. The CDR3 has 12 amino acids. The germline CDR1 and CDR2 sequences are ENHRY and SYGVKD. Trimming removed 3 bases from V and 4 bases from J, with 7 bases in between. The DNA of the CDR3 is TGTGCCATCAGTGAAAGGGCTTACGAGCAGTACTTC. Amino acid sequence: CAISERAYEQYF.

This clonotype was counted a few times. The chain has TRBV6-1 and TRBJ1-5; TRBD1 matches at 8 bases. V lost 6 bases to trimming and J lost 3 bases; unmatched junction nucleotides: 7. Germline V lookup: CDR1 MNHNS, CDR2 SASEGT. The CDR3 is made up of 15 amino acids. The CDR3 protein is CASRETGANNQPQHF. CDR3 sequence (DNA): TGTGCCAGCAGGGAGACAGGGGCGAACAATCAGCCCCAGCATTTT.

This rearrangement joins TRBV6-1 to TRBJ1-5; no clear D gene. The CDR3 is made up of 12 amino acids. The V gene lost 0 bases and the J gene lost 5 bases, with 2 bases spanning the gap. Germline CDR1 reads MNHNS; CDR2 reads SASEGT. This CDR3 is CASSEADQPQHF. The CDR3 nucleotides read TGTGCCAGCAGTGAAGCCGATCAGCCCCAGCATTTT.

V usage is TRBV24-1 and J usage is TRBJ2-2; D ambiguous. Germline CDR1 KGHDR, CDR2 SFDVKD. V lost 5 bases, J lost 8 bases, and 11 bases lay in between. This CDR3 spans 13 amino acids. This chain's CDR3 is CATSGPNSGELFF. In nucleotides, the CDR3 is TGTGCCACCAGTGGTCCGAATTCGGGGGAGCTGTTTTTT.

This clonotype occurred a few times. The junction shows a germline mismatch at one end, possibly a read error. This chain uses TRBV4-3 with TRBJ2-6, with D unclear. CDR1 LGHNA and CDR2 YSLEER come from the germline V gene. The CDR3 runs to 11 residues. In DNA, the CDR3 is TGCGCCAGCAGCCAGGATAGGGCCAAACCTTTC. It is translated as CASSQDRAKPF.

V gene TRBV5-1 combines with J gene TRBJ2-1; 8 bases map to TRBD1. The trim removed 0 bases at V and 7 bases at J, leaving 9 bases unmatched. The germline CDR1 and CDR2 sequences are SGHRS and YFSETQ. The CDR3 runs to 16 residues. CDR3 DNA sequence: TGCGCCAGCAGCTTGGATCGGACAGGGTCGGGAAATGAGCAGTTCTTC. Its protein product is CASSLDRTGSGNEQFF.

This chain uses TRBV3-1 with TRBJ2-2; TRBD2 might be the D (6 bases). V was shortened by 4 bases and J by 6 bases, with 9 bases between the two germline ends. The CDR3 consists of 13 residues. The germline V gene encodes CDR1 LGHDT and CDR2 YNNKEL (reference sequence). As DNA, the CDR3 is TGTGCCAGCAGCCGGAGCGGGCCCGGGGAGCTGTTTTTT. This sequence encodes CASSRSGPGELFF.

In nucleotides, the CDR3 is TGTGCCAGCAGCCCCCACGGGCTACAGCTCGATACGCAGTATTTT. Translated: CASSPHGLQLDTQYF. The chain links TRBV9 to TRBJ2-3, with D unresolved. The CDR3 is made up of 15 amino acids. CDR1 and CDR2 from the germline V gene are SGDLS and YYNGEE. V was shortened by 4 bases and J by 6 bases, with 18 bases between the two germline ends. Full variable domain (outside the CDR3, taken from reference TRBV9 and TRBJ2-3): DSGVTQTPKHLITATGQRVTLRCSPRSGDLSVYWYQQSLDQGLQFLIQYYNGEERAKGNILERFSAQQFPDLHSELNLSSLELGDSALYFCASSPHGLQLDTQYFGPGTRLTVL.

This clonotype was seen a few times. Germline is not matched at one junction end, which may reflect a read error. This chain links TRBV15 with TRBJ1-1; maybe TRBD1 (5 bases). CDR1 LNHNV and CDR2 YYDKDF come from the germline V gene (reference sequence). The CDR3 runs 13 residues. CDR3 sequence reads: CATSSGTDTEAFF. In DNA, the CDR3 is TGTGCCACCAGCAGTGGGACCGACACCGAAGCTTTCTTT.

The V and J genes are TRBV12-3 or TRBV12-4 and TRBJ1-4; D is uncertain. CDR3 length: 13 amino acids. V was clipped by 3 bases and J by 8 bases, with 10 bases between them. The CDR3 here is CASSFSAGEKLFF. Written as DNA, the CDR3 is TGTGCCAGCAGTTTTTCGGCGGGGGAAAAACTGTTTTTT.

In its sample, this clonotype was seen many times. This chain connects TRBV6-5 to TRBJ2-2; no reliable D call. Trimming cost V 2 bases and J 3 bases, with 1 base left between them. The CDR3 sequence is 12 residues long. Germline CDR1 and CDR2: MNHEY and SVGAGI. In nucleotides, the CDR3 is TGTGCCAGCAGTTACGACACCGGGGAGCTGTTTTTT. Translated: CASSYDTGELFF.

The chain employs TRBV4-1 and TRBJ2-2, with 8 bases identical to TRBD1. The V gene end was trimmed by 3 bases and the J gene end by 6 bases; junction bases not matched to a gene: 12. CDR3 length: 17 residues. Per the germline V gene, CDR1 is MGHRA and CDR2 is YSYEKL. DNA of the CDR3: TGCGCCAGCAGCCACCCGCGGGCAGGGGGCCTTTCCGGGGAGCTGTTTTTT. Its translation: CASSHPRAGGLSGELFF.

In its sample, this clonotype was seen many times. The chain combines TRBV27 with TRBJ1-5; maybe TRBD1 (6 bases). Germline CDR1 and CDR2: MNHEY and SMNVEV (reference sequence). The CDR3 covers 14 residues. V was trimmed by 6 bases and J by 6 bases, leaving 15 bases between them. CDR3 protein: CASSLTRDTQPQHF. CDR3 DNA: TGTGCCAGCAGCCTTACCCGGGACACTCAGCCCCAGCATTTT.

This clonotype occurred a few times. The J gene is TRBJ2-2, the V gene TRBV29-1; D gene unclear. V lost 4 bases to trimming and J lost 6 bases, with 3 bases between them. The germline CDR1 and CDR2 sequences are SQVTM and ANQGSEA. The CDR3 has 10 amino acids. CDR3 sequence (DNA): TGCAGCGTTGCGGCCGGGGAGCTGTTTTTT. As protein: CSVAAGELFF.

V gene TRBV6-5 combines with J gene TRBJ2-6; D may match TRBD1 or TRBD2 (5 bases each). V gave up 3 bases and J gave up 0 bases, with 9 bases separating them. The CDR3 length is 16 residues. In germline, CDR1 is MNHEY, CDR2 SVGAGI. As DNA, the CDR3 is TGTGCCAGCAGTTATTTTGGGGGCTCTGGGGCCAACGTCCTGACTTTC. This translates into CASSYFGGSGANVLTF.

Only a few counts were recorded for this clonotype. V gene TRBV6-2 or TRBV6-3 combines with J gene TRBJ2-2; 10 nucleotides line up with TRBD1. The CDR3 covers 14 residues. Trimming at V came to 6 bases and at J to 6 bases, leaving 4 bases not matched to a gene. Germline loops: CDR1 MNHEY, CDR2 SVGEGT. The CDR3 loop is CASRGDRGAGELFF. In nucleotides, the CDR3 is TGTGCCAGCAGAGGGGACAGGGGAGCCGGGGAGCTGTTTTTT.

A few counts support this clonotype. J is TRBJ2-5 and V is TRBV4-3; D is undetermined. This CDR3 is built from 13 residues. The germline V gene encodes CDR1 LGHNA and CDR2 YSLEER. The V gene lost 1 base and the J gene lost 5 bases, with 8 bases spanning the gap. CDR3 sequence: CASSQGILETQYF. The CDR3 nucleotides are TGCGCCAGCAGCCAAGGAATATTGGAGACCCAGTACTTC.

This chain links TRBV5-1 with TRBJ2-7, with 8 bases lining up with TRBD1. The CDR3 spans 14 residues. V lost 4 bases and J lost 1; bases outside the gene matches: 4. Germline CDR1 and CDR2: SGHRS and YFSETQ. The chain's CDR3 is CASSAGGASYEQYF. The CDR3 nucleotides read TGCGCCAGCAGCGCAGGGGGCGCGTCCTACGAGCAGTACTTC.

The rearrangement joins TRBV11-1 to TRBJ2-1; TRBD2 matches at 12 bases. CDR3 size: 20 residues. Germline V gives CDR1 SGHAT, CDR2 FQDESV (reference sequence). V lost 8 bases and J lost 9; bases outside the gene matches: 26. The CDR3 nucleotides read TGTGCCAGCGAGCACCGACTAGCGGGGGAGATACTTCACAGGGGAAGTGAGCAGTTCTTC. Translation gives CASEHRLAGEILHRGSEQFF.

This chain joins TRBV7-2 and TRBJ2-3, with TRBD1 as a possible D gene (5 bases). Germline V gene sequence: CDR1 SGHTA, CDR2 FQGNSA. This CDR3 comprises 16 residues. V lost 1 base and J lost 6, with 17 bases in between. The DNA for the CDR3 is TGTGCCAGCAGCTTAGTGGGATCCCTAGGGGTTGATACGCAGTATTTT. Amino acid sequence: CASSLVGSLGVDTQYF.

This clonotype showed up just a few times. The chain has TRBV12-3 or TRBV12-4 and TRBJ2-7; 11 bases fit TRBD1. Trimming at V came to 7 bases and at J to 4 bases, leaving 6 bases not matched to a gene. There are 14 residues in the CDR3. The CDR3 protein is CASTGQGARYEQYF. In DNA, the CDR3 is TGTGCCAGCACAGGACAGGGGGCGCGGTACGAGCAGTACTTC.

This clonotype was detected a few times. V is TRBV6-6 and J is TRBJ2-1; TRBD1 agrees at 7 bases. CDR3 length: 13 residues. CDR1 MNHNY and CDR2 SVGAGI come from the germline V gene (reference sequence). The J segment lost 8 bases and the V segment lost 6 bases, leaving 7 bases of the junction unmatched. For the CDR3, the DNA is TGTGCCAGCAGCAAAGACAGGGTCCATGAGCAGTTCTTC. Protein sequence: CASSKDRVHEQFF.

In DNA form, the CDR3 reads TGTGCCAGCAGCTTAGCGGGTTGGACAGGTTGGCCCTCTGGGGCCAACGTCCTGACTTTC. Protein: CASSLAGWTGWPSGANVLTF. This chain connects TRBV7-8 to TRBJ2-6; TRBD1 matches 7 bases. CDR3 length equals 20 residues. Germline CDR1 and CDR2: SGHVS and FQNEAQ. The V gene end was trimmed by 0 bases and the J gene end by 0 bases; junction bases not matched to a gene: 11.

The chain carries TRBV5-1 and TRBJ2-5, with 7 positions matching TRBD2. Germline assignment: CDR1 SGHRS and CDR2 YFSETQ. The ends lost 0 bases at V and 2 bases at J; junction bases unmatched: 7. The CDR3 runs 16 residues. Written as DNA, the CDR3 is TGCGCCAGCAGCTTGGGGAGGGAAGCGGGACAAGAGACCCAGTACTTC. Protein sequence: CASSLGREAGQETQYF.

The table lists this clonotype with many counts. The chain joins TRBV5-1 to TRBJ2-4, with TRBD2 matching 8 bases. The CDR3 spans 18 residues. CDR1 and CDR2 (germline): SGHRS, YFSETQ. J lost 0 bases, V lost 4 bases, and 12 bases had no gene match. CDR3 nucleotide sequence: TGCGCCAGCAGCACGGGAGGGTCCGCTACTACAGCCAAAAACATTCAGTACTTC. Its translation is CASSTGGSATTAKNIQYF.

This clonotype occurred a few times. The CDR3 loop reads CASSPQGLAGPHTDTQYF. Here the CDR3 DNA reads TGTGCCAGCAGCCCTCAAGGACTAGCGGGGCCCCACACAGATACGCAGTATTTT. V is TRBV11-2 and J is TRBJ2-3; 12 positions agree with TRBD2. Germline assignment: CDR1 SGHAT and CDR2 FQNNGV. Trimming at V came to 5 bases and at J to 2 bases, leaving 11 bases not matched to a gene. The CDR3 has 18 residues. The variable domain in full, with the rest retrieved from reference TRBV11-2 and TRBJ2-3, is EAGVAQSPRYKIIEKRQSVAFWCNPISGHATLYWYQQILGQGPKLLIQFQNNGVVDDSQLPKDRFSAERLKGVDSTLKIQPAKLEDSAVYLCASSPQGLAGPHTDTQYFGPGTRLTVL.